This T cell receptor (beta chain) stems from a study of sequential checkpoint blockade in melanoma. On the study more broadly: Patients were randomized 1:1 to nivolumab-then-ipilimumab or ipilimumab-then-nivolumab first-line.

This clone occurred once. V was trimmed by 2 bases and J by 6 bases, leaving 14 bases between them. CDR1 and CDR2 from the germline V gene are SEHNR and FQNEAQ (reference sequence). There are 14 residues in the CDR3. Documented treatment: randomized to nivolumab then ipilimumab (arm A) or the reverse (arm B). Sorted cells were live CD3+CD8+, lacking CD19 and CD56, from PBMCs. Using immunoSEQ multiplex PCR, the repertoire was profiled, and TCRdb retains in-frame clones only, with some absent. The table shows about 8,400 clones, with more than 90% occurring only once. The chain combines TRBV7-9 with TRBJ2-7; maybe TRBD2 (6 bases). The input for sequencing was CD8+ T cells sorted from blood (inferred from file names), taken from a patient given nivolumab and ipilimumab in sequence. The receptor comes from a human donor with melanoma. The CDR3 DNA sequence: TGTGCCAGCAGCTTAAGCGGGTTCCCTCGCGAGCAGTACTTC. Protein: CASSLSGFPREQYF.